This T cell receptor (beta chain) was sequenced for a study of T cell responses to AZD1222 COVID-19 vaccine. Study results and caveats: Donors in the cohort were predominantly white British and more often female, and clonal diversity was possibly underestimated. Spike regions recognized by vaccine-associated CD4 TCRs spanned the protein, led by 160-218 and 743-854. Sampling that yielded the repertoires occurred only after the peak T cell response.

This table comes from immunoSEQ multiplex PCR, and its TCRdb copy is limited to in-frame clones, with some not included. The sample contains more than 120,000 clones, about 90% of which appear only once. Regarding this clone: What it binds is unknown.

Per germline, CDR1 MNHEY and CDR2 SVGEGT. Losses at the gene ends were 3 bases for V and 7 bases for J; bases not matched to a gene: 8. This CDR3 is built from 15 residues. The chain links TRBV6-2 or TRBV6-3 to TRBJ1-5, with TRBD1 matching over 8 bases. This sample comprised peripheral blood, obtained 28 days after the second AZD1222 dose. The receptor's source is an adult who received the AZD1222 COVID-19 vaccine. The CDR3 nucleotides are TGTGCCAGCAGTTATGAAACAGGGGGAAGACAGCCCCAGCATTTT. Protein sequence: CASSYETGGRQPQHF.